This T cell receptor beta chain was sequenced in a study of T cell repertoires in cytomegalovirus infection. TCRdb itself ran the reads through MiXCR, one entry per CDR3 protein. This table has 550,000 to 850,000 distinct CDR3 sequences, around a third appearing once. Deletions cut 6 bases from V and 3 bases from J, with 15 bases between. Germline-derived CDR1 and CDR2 are DFQATT and SNEGSKA (reference sequence). The CDR3 runs to 13 residues. Turning to this clonotype: Its antigen is currently unknown.

This sample comprised cultured PBMCs, obtained from culture after CMV antigen stimulation. This receptor was taken from a human donor in good health (CMV status not recorded). Some clones in this sample may be carry-over from other donors' samples. The chain has TRBV20-1 and TRBJ2-7, with D possibly TRBD1 on 7 matching bases. The CDR3 spells CSATGDRLYEQYF. The CDR3 nucleotides read TGCAGTGCCACGGGGGACAGACTCTACGAGCAGTACTTC.